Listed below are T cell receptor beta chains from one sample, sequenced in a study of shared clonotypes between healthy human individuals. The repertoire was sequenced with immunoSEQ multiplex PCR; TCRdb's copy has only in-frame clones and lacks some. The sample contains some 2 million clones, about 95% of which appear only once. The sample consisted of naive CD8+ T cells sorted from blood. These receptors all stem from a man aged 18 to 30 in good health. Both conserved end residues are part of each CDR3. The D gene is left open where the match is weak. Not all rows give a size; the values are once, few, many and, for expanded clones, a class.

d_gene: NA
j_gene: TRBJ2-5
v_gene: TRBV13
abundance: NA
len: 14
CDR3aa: CASSLMDSQETQYF
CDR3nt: TGTGCCAGCAGCTTGATGGACAGTCAAGAGACCCAGTACTTC

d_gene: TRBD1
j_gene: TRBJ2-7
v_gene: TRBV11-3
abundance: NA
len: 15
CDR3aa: CASSLGVGQGYEQYF
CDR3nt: TGTGCCAGCAGCTTAGGTGTCGGACAGGGCTACGAGCAGTACTTC

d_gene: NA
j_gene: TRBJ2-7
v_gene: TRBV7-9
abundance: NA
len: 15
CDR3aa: CASSLASGEVYEQYF
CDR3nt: TGTGCCAGCAGCTTGGCGAGCGGAGAAGTCTACGAGCAGTACTTC

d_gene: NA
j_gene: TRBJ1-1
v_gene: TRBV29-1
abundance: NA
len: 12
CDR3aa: CSVEVFWDEAFF
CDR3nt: TGCAGCGTTGAAGTATTTTGGGACGAAGCTTTCTTT

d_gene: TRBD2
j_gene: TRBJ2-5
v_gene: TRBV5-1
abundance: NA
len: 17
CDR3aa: CASSQSSGGIWEETQYF
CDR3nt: TGCGCCAGCAGCCAAAGCAGCGGGGGGATATGGGAGGAGACCCAGTACTTC

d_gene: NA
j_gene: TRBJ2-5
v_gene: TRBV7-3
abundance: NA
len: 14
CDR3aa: CAQTGFGYQETQYF
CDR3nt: TGTGCCCAGACAGGCTTTGGGTACCAAGAGACCCAGTACTTC

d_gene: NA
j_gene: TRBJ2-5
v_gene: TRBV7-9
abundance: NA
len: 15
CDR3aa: CASSPQDGTQETQYF
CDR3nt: TGTGCCAGCAGCCCCCAGGACGGAACCCAAGAGACCCAGTACTTC

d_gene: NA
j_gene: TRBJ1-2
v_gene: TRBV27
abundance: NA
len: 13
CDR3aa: CASSFNSNYGYTF
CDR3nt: TGTGCCAGCAGTTTCAATTCTAACTATGGCTACACCTTC

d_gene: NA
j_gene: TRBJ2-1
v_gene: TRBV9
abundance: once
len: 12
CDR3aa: CASSFQEWEQFF
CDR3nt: TGTGCCAGCAGCTTCCAGGAGTGGGAGCAGTTCTTC

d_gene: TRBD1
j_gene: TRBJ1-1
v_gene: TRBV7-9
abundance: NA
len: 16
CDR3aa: CASSLDRAGMNTEAFF
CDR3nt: TGTGCCAGCAGCTTGGACAGGGCTGGGATGAACACTGAAGCTTTCTTT

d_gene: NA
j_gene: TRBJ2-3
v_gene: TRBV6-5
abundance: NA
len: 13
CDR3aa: CASSLPRADTQYF
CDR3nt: TGTGCCAGCAGTCTCCCCCGAGCAGATACGCAGTATTTT

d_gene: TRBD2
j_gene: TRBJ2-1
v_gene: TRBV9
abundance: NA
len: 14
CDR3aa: CASSGTSTYNEQFF
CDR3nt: TGTGCCAGCAGTGGGACTAGCACCTACAATGAGCAGTTCTTC

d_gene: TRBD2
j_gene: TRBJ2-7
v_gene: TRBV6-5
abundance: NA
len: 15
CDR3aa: CASTLIAGRFYEQYF
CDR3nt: TGTGCCAGCACCCTGATAGCGGGAAGGTTTTACGAGCAGTACTTC

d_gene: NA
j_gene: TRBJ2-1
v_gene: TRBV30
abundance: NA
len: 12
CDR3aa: CAWSAYNNEQFF
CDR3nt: TGTGCCTGGAGTGCTTACAACAATGAGCAGTTCTTC

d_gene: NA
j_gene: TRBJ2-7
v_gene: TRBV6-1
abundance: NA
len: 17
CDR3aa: CASSESSAGKLAYEQYF
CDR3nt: TGTGCCAGCAGTGAATCATCGGCGGGGAAATTAGCCTACGAGCAGTACTTC

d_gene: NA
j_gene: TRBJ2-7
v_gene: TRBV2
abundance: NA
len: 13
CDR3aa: CASRSGTGQEQYF
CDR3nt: TGTGCCAGCAGATCTGGGACGGGACAAGAGCAGTACTTC

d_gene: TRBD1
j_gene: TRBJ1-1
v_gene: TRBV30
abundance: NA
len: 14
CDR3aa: CAWSAWTGGSEAFF
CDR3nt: TGTGCCTGGAGTGCCTGGACAGGGGGCAGTGAAGCTTTCTTT

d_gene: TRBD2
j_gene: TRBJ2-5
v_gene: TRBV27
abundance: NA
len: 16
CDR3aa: CASSRILAGSPETQYF
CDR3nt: TGTGCCAGCAGCCGAATCCTAGCGGGGAGTCCAGAGACCCAGTACTTC

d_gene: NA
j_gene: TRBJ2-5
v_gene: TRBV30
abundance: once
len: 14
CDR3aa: CAWRTLWGVGTQYF
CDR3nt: TGTGCCTGGAGGACCCTCTGGGGAGTGGGGACCCAGTACTTC

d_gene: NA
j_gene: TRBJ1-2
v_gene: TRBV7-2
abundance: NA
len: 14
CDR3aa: CASSPGGGVYGYTF
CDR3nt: TGTGCCAGCAGCCCCGGGGGGGGAGTCTATGGCTACACCTTC

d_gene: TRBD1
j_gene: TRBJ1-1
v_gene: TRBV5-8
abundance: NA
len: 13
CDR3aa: CASTGGVNTEAFF
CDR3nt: TGTGCCAGCACAGGGGGCGTGAACACTGAAGCTTTCTTT

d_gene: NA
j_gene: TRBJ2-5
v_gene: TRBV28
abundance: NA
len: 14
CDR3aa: CASKVARYQETQYF
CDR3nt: TGTGCCAGCAAAGTAGCCCGGTACCAAGAGACCCAGTACTTC

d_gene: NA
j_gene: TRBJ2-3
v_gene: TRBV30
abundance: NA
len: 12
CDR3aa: CAWSRGGDTQYF
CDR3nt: TGTGCCTGGAGTCGTGGGGGCGATACGCAGTATTTT

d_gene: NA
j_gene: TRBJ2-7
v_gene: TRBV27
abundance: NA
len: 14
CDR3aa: CASRFRDASYEQYF
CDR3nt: TGTGCCAGCAGATTCCGGGACGCTTCCTACGAGCAGTACTTC

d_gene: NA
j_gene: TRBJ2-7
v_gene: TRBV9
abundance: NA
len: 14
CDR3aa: CASSVRGNVYEQYF
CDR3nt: TGTGCCAGCAGCGTACGAGGGAATGTCTACGAGCAGTACTTC

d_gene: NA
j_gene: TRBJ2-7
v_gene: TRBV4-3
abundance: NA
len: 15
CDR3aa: CASSQVTDSSYEQYF
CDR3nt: TGCGCCAGCAGCCAAGTAACGGACAGCTCCTACGAGCAGTACTTC

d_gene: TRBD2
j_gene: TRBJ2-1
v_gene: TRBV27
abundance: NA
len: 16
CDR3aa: CASSFDTSGSYNEQFF
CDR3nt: TGTGCCAGCAGTTTCGATACTAGCGGCTCCTACAATGAGCAGTTCTTC

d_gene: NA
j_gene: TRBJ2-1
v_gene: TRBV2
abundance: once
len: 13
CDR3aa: CASRSPPYNEQFF
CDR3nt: TGTGCCAGCAGGTCTCCTCCCTACAATGAGCAGTTCTTC

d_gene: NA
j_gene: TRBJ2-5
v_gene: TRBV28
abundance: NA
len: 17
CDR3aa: CASSSGRGVVGEGTQYF
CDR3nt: TGTGCCAGCAGTTCAGGACGTGGAGTTGTGGGGGAAGGGACCCAGTACTTC

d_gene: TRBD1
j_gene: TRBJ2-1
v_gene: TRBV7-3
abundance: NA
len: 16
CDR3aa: CASSSADRGPRNEQFF
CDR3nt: TGTGCCAGCAGCTCGGCAGACAGGGGGCCTCGCAATGAGCAGTTCTTC

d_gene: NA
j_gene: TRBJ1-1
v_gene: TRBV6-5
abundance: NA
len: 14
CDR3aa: CASSYASRGTEAFF
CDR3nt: TGTGCCAGCAGTTACGCGTCTCGGGGTACTGAAGCTTTCTTT